This T cell receptor (beta chain) comes out of a study of cytomegalovirus exposure and HLA in healthy donors. About the study: Earlier, 150 million to 200 million T cells were analyzed, and approximately 110 million unique TCR beta sequences were found among them. 81% of 398 genotyped donors fell in the Caucasian-associated ancestry cluster. Study conclusions and caveats: The study designated roughly 150 TCR beta chains cytomegalovirus-associated. Most CMV-associated TCR beta chains appeared HLA-restricted in a later analysis.

A multiplex PCR was run with 60 Vbeta primers and 13 Jbeta primers. Some clones are missing from TCRdb's copy, which holds only in-frame ones; the method was immunoSEQ multiplex PCR. The sample has approximately 210,000 clones; around 75% are singletons. Concerning this clone: Its specificity is not known.

The CDR3 loop spans 16 amino acids. CDR1 is SGHAT and CDR2 is FQNNGV in the germline V gene. The junction had 13 bases not matched to a gene; V was cut back by 5 bases and J by 6 bases. This sequence joins TRBV11-2 and TRBJ1-1; 9 positions match TRBD1. The specimen was PBMCs. The TCR was taken from a woman between 45 and 65 years old in good health and CMV-seronegative. The CDR3 spells CASSPIGTGKYAEAFF. CDR3 coding DNA: TGTGCCAGCAGCCCCATTGGGACAGGGAAGTACGCTGAAGCTTTCTTT.